This T cell receptor beta chain emerged from a study of cytomegalovirus exposure and HLA in healthy donors. Comments on this clone: Its antigen is still unknown.

PCR involved 60 Vbeta and 13 Jbeta primers. Profiling relied on immunoSEQ multiplex PCR, and the TCRdb table lists in-frame clones only, not all of them. The sample totals tens of thousands of clones; its top ten clones hold about 1.1%. Study-wide results and caveats: Highest at DRB1 and lowest at HLA-C, TCR association rates differed among HLA loci in a later analysis. Prediction of most subjects' HLA-A and HLA-B alleles by TCR beta sequences was reportedly accurate. Using the classifier, cytomegalovirus status was reportedly diagnosed with high specificity and sensitivity.

Germline values: CDR1 SEHNR, CDR2 FQNEAQ (reference sequence). The CDR3 has 16 residues. Trimming removed 1 base from V and 2 bases from J, with 9 bases in between. This chain uses TRBV7-9 with TRBJ2-6, with D hard to call. The sequence derives from a woman aged 25 to 45 in good health and CMV-seronegative. What was sequenced was PBMCs. The CDR3 loop is CASSLELLAGANVLTF. The CDR3 DNA sequence: TGTGCCAGCAGCTTAGAACTACTGGCTGGGGCCAACGTCCTGACTTTC.